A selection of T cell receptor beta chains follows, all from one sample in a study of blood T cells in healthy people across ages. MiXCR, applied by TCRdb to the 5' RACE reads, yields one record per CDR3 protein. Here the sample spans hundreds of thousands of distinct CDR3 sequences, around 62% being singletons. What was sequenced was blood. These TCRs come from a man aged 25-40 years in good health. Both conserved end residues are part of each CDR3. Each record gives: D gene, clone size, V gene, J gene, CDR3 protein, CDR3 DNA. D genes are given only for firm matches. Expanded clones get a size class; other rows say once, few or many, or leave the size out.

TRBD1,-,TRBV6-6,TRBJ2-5,CASNYRGETQYF,TGTGCCAGCAATTACAGGGGGGAGACCCAGTACTTC
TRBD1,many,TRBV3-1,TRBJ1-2,CASSQEGQGYGYTF,TGTGCCAGCAGCCAAGAGGGACAGGGGTATGGCTACACCTTC
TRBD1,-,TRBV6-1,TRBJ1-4,CATCPGTGGEKLFF,TGTGCCACCTGTCCCGGGACAGGGGGTGAAAAACTGTTTTTT
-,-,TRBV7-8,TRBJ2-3,CASSPGQSSDTQYF,TGTGCCAGCAGCCCCGGACAGAGTTCCGATACGCAGTATTTT
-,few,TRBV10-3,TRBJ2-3,CAISESQGQGTDTQYF,TGTGCCATCAGTGAGTCCCAGGGCCAGGGAACAGATACGCAGTATTTT
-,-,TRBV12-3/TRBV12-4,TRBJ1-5,CASSLGMRPNNQPQHF,TGTGCCAGCAGTTTGGGAATGCGACCGAACAATCAGCCCCAGCATTTT
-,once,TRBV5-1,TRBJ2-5,CASSSTPTGAHETQYF,TGCGCCAGCAGCTCCACGCCGACCGGGGCTCATGAGACCCAGTACTTC
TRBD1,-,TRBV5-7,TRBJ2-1,CASSQTDRDRRDNEQFF,TGTGCCAGCAGCCAAACCGACAGGGATCGCCGAGACAATGAGCAGTTCTTC
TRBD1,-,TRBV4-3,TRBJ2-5,CASSQGRDRGETQYF,TGCGCCAGCAGCCAAGGCCGGGACAGGGGAGAGACCCAGTACTTC
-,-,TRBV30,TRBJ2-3,CAWGGTDTQYF,TGTGCCTGGGGGGGAACAGATACGCAGTATTTT
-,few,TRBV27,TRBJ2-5,CASSLWGGEETQYF,TGTGCCAGCAGTTTATGGGGCGGGGAAGAGACCCAGTACTTC
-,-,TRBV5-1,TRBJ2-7,CASSLASPSGTASYEQYF,TGCGCCAGCAGCTTGGCATCTCCTTCCGGGACCGCTTCCTACGAGCAGTACTTC
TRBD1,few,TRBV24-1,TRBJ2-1,CATSETGPGEQFF,TGTGCCACCAGTGAGACAGGGCCCGGCGAGCAGTTCTTC
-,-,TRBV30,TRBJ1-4,CAWAGGDEELFF,TGTGCCTGGGCCGGAGGGGATGAAGAACTGTTTTTT
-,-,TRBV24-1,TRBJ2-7,CATSDQDGYEQYF,TGTGCCACCAGTGACCAGGACGGATACGAGCAGTACTTC
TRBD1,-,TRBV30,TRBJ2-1,CASTGDRNNEQFF,TGTGCCTCCACAGGGGATAGAAACAATGAGCAGTTCTTC
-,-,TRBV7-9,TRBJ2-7,CASSSSGRSREQYF,TGTGCCAGCAGCTCCTCGGGACGCTCTCGCGAGCAGTACTTC
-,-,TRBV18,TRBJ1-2,CASSPSTRVEGYTF,TGTGCCAGCTCACCATCGACGCGGGTCGAGGGCTACACCTTC
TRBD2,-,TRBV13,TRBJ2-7,CASSLSLRLADEQYF,TGTGCCAGCAGCTTATCCCTGAGACTAGCTGACGAGCAGTACTTC
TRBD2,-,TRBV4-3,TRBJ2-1,CASSQDQGRGGRYNEQFF,TGCGCCAGCAGCCAAGATCAGGGACGGGGGGGCCGCTACAATGAGCAGTTCTTC
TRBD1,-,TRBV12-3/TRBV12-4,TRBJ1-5,CASSLWDRDNQPQHF,TGTGCCAGCAGTTTATGGGACAGGGATAATCAGCCCCAGCATTTT
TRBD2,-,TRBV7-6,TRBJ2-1,CASSLEFSGGLYNEQFF,TGTGCCAGCAGCTTAGAGTTTAGCGGGGGTCTCTACAATGAGCAGTTCTTC
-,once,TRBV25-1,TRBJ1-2,CASSDPLKGYGYTF,TGTGCCAGCAGTGATCCCCTCAAGGGCTATGGCTACACCTTC
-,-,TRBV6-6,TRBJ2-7,CASSHPRDPIGYEQYF,TGTGCCAGCAGTCACCCCCGGGACCCCATTGGGTACGAGCAGTACTTC
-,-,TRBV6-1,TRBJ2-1,CASSPSSAGTTYNEQFF,TGTGCCAGCAGTCCCTCTTCCGCGGGGACCACCTACAATGAGCAGTTCTTC
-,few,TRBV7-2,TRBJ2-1,CASSLGQLLGSYNEQFF,TGTGCCAGCAGCTTAGGGCAACTCCTCGGGTCCTACAATGAGCAGTTCTTC
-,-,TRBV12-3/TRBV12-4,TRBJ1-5,CASSLSPGIQHF,TGTGCCAGCAGTTTAAGTCCGGGAATCCAGCATTTT